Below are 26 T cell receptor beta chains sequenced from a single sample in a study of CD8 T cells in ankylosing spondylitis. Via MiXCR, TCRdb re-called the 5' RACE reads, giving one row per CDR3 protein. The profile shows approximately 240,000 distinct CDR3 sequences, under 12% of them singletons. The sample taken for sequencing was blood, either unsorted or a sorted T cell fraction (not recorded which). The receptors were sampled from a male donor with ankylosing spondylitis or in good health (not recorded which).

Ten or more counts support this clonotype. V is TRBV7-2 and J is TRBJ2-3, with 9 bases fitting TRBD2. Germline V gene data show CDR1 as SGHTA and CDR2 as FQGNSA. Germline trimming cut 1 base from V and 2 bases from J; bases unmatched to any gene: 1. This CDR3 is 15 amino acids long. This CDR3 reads CASSLVAGDTDTQYF. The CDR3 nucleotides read TGTGCCAGCAGCTTAGTAGCGGGGGACACAGATACGCAGTATTTT. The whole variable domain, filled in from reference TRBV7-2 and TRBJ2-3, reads GAGVSQSPSNKVTEKGKDVELRCDPISGHTALYWYRQSLGQGLEFLIYFQGNSAPDKSGLPSDRFSAERTGGSVSTLTIQRTQQEDSAVYLCASSLVAGDTDTQYFGPGTRLTVL.

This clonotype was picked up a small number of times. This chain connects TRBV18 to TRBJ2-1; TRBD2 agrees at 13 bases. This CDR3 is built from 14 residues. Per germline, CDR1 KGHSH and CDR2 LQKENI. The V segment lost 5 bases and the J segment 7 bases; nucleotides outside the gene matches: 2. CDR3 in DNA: TGTGCCAGCTCAGAGGGACTAGCGGGGAATGAGCAGTTCTTC. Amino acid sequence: CASSEGLAGNEQFF.

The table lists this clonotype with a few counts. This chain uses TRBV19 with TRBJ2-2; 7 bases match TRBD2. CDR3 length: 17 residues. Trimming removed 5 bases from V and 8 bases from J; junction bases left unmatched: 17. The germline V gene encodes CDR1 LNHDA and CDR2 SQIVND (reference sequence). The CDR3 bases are TGTGCCAGTAGTCCTCAAATGTACGCTAGCGGCCTTGGGGAGCTGTTTTTT. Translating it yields CASSPQMYASGLGELFF. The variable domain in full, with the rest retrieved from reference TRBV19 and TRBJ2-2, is DGGITQSPKYLFRKEGQNVTLSCEQNLNHDAMYWYRQDPGQGLRLIYYSQIVNDFQKGDIAEGYSVSREKKESFPLTVTSAQKNPTAFYLCASSPQMYASGLGELFFGEGSRLTVL.

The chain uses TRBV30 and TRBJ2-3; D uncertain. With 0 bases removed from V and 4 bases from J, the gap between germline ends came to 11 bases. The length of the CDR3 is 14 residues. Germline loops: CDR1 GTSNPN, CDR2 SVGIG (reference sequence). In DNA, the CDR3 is TGTGCCTGGAGTGTACCAGTGCTCCCAGATACGCAGTATTTT. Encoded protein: CAWSVPVLPDTQYF.

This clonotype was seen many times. The CDR3 nucleotides read TGCGCCAGCAGCTTCAGGGGAAACCCAAACGAGCAGTACTTC. It encodes CASSFRGNPNEQYF. The chain recombines TRBV5-1 with TRBJ2-7, with a tentative D call TRBD1 (6 bases). This CDR3 spans 14 amino acids. CDR1 SGHRS and CDR2 YFSETQ come from the germline V gene. Trimming stripped 2 bases from V and 5 bases from J, with 14 bases between. Full variable domain (remainder filled in from reference TRBV5-1 and TRBJ2-7): KAGVTQTPRYLIKTRGQQVTLSCSPISGHRSVSWYQQTPGQGLQFLFEYFSETQRNKGNFPGRFSGRQFSNSRSEMNVSTLELGDSALYLCASSFRGNPNEQYFGPGTRLTVT.

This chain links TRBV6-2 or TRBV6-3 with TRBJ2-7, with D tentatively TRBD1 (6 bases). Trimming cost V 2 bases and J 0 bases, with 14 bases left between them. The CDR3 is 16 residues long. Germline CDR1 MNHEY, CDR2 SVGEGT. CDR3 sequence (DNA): TGTGCCAGCAGTTACCGAACAGGGCCAAGCTCCTACGAGCAGTACTTC. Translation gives CASSYRTGPSSYEQYF.

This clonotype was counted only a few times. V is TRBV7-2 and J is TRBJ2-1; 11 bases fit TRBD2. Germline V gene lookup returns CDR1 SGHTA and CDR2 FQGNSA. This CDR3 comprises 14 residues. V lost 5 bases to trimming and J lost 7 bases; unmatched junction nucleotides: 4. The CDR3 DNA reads TGTGCCAGCAGCCAACTAGCGGGAGTTAATGAGCAGTTCTTC. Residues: CASSQLAGVNEQFF.

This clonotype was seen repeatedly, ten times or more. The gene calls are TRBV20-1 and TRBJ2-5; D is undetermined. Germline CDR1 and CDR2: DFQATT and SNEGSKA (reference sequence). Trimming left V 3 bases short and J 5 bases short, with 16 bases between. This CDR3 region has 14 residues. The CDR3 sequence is CSARLPSSGETQYF. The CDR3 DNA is TGCAGTGCTAGGTTACCAAGCTCTGGGGAGACCCAGTACTTC.

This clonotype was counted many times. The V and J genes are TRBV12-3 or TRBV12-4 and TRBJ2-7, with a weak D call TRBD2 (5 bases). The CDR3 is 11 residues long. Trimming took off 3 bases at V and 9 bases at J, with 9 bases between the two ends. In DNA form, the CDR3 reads TGTGCCAGCAGTTTCTCCAGCGGGCAGTACTTC. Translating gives CASSFSSGQYF.

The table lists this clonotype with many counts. The CDR3 DNA follows: TGCGCCAGCGGCTCCGGGACAGGCACAGATACGCAGTATTTT. Its protein is CASGSGTGTDTQYF. The chain joins TRBV5-1 to TRBJ2-3, with 7 positions matching TRBD1. Germline CDR1 is SGHRS and CDR2 is YFSETQ. Unmatched junction bases numbered 6, after V lost 7 bases and J lost 1 base. The length of the CDR3 is 14 residues.

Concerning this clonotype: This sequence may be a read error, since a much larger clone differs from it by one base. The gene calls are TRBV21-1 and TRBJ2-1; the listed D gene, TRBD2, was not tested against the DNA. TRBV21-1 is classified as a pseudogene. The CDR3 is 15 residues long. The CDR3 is CASSKGGGGWKEQFF. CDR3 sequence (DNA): TGTGCCAGCAGCAAAGGGGGGGGAGGGTGGAAGGAGCAGTTCTTC.

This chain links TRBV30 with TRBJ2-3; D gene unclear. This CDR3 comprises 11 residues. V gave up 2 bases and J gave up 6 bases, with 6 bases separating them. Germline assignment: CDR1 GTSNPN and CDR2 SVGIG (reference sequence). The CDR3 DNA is TGTGCCTGGAGTCCGAGGGATACGCAGTATTTT. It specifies CAWSPRDTQYF.

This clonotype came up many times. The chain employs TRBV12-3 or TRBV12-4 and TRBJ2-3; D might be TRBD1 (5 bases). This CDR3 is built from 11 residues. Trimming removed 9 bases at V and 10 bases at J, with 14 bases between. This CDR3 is CASDWGDSQYF. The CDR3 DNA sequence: TGTGCCAGTGACTGGGGCGACTCGCAGTATTTT.

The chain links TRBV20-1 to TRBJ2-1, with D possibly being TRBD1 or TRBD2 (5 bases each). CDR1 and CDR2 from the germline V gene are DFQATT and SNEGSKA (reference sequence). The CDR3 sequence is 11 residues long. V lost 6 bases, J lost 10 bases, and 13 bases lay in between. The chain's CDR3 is CSASPGREQFF. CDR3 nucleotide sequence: TGCAGTGCCTCCCCGGGACGGGAGCAGTTCTTC.

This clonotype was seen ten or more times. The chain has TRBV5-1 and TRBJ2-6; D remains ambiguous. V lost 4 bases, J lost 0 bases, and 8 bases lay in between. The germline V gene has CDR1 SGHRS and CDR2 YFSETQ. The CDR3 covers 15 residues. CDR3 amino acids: CASSPGDSGANVLTF. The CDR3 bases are TGCGCCAGCAGCCCTGGGGACTCTGGGGCCAACGTCCTGACTTTC.

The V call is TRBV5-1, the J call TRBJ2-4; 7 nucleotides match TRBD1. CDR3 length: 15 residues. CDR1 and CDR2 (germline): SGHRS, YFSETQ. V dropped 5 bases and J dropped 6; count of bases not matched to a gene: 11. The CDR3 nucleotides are TGCGCCAGCAGTCAGAGACAGGGCGAGGGAAACATTCAGTACTTC. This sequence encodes CASSQRQGEGNIQYF.

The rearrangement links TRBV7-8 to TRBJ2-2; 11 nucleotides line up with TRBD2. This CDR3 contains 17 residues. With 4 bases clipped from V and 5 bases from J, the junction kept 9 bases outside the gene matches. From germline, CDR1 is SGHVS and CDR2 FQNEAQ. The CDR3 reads CASSSRLAGNPTGELFF. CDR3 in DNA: TGTGCCAGCAGCTCTCGACTAGCGGGAAATCCGACCGGGGAGCTGTTTTTT.

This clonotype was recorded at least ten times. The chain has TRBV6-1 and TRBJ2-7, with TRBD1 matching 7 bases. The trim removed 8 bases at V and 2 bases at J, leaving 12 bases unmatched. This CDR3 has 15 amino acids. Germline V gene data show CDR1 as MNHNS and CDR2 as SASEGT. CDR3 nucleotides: TGTGCCAGCCCTGGATTGACAGGGCCGACCTACGAGCAGTACTTC. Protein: CASPGLTGPTYEQYF.

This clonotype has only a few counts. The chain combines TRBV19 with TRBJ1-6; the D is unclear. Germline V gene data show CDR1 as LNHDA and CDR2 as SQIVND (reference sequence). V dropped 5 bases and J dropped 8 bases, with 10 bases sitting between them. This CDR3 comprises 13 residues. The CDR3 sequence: CASSSLTDSPLHF. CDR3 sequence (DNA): TGTGCCAGTAGTTCCCTCACGGATTCACCCCTCCACTTT.

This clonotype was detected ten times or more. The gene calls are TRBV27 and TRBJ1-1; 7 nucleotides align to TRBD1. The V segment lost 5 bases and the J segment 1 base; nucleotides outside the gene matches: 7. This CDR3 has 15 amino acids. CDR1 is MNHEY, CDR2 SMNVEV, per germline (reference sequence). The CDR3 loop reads CASSLLRQGNTEAFF. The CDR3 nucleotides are TGTGCCAGCAGTCTCCTTCGACAGGGGAACACTGAAGCTTTCTTT.

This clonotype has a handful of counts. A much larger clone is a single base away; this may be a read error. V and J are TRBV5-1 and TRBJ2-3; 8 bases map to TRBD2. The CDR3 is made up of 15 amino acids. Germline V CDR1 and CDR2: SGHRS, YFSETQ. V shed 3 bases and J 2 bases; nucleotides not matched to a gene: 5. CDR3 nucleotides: TGCGCCAGCAGCTCCCGGACTAGCAACACAGATACGCAGTATTTT. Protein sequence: CASSSRTSNTDTQYF.

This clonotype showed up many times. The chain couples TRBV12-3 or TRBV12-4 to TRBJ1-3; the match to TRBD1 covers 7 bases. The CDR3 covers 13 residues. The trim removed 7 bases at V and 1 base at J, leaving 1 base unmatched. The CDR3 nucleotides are TGTGCCAGCAACAGGGGTTCTGGAAACACCATATATTTT. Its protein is CASNRGSGNTIYF.

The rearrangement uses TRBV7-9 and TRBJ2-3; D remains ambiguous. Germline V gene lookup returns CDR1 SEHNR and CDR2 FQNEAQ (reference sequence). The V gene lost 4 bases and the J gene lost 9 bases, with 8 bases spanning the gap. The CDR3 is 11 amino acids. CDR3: CASSSSGTQYF. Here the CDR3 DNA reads TGTGCCAGCAGCTCTTCTGGGACGCAGTATTTT.

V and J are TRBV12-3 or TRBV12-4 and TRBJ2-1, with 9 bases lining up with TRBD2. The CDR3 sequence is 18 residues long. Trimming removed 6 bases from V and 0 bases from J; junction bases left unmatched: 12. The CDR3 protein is CASSPEAGGLSSYNEQFF. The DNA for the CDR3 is TGTGCCAGCAGCCCCGAAGCGGGAGGCCTCAGCTCCTACAATGAGCAGTTCTTC.

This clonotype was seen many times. The DNA of the CDR3 is TGTGCCAGCAGGGATTCGAACACCGGGGAGCTGTTTTTT. Translated: CASRDSNTGELFF. The rearrangement joins TRBV3-1 to TRBJ2-2; no reliable D call. V lost 6 bases and J lost 0, with 5 bases in between. CDR1 is LGHDT and CDR2 is YNNKEL in the germline V gene (reference sequence). This CDR3 has 13 residues.

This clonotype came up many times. CDR3 sequence reads: CASSSSGTVNSPLHF. The CDR3 DNA follows: TGCGCCAGCAGCTCCTCCGGGACAGTCAATTCACCCCTCCACTTT. This chain joins TRBV5-1 and TRBJ1-6; 7 bases line up with TRBD1. CDR3 length: 15 amino acids. Germline V CDR1 and CDR2: SGHRS, YFSETQ. The V and J ends lost 3 bases and 7 bases, in that order; junction bases with no gene match: 7.